These T cell receptor beta chains were read from a single sample in a study of T cell repertoires in cytomegalovirus infection. TCRdb reanalysed the reads using MiXCR and keeps one entry per CDR3 protein. The data show about 100,000 distinct CDR3 sequences, with roughly a quarter seen just once and approximately 39% held by the top ten. The sample consisted of CD8+ T cells from PBMCs. These receptors were obtained from a human donor in good health (CMV status not recorded). Some clones in this sample may be carry-over from other donors' samples. Each CDR3 is given with its conserved first and last residue. Clone size is given for some rows only: seen once, a few or many times, or a class if the clone is expanded.

CDR3aa: CASSERAANYGYTF
abundance: few
v_gene: TRBV7-9
len: 14

CDR3aa: CSAGDDRIGEETQYF
abundance: few
v_gene: TRBV20-1
len: 15

CDR3aa: CASSLVPIRDF
abundance: many
v_gene: TRBV7-6
len: 11

CDR3aa: CASSQVASGASTDTQYF
abundance: few
v_gene: TRBV4-3
len: 17

CDR3aa: CASSQGADYGYTF
abundance: many
v_gene: TRBV7-2
len: 13

CDR3aa: CATSDFSKEQYF
abundance: .
v_gene: TRBV24-1
len: 12

CDR3aa: CASRQRGDTEAFF
abundance: many
v_gene: TRBV19
len: 13

CDR3aa: CASSRRAGTPVSTDTQYF
abundance: few
v_gene: TRBV19
len: 18

CDR3aa: CASSLVAGTGIPTPLHF
abundance: .
v_gene: TRBV7-9
len: 17

CDR3aa: CASSLAPDPSSYF
abundance: once
v_gene: TRBV28
len: 13

CDR3aa: CSARSGQAISYEQYF
abundance: .
v_gene: TRBV20-1
len: 15

CDR3aa: CASSMTGGLANYGYTF
abundance: few
v_gene: TRBV7-6
len: 16

CDR3aa: CASSEDLPGTDTQYF
abundance: .
v_gene: TRBV5-1
len: 15

CDR3aa: CASSLVGQMNTEAFF
abundance: many
v_gene: TRBV7-8
len: 15

CDR3aa: CASRPTRTPAGSYEQYF
abundance: many
v_gene: TRBV6-2/TRBV6-3
len: 17

CDR3aa: CASSLAQGRESEAFF
abundance: .
v_gene: TRBV7-9
len: 15

CDR3aa: CASSQVAGGLTGELFF
abundance: .
v_gene: TRBV7-8
len: 16

CDR3aa: CASSLGATYEQYF
abundance: many
v_gene: TRBV7-2
len: 13

CDR3aa: CASSTGIYTEAFF
abundance: .
v_gene: TRBV4-2
len: 13

CDR3aa: CASSSSTGSDEQYF
abundance: .
v_gene: TRBV7-9
len: 14

CDR3aa: CASSGVGTEAFF
abundance: few
v_gene: TRBV27
len: 12

CDR3aa: CASSLGLETQETQYF
abundance: many
v_gene: TRBV10-2
len: 15

CDR3aa: CASSHGRLAFEGNTGELFF
abundance: many
v_gene: TRBV6-2/TRBV6-3
len: 19

CDR3aa: CASSFLPIADFSTDTQYF
abundance: .
v_gene: TRBV6-6
len: 18

CDR3aa: CASSGGGVEDTQYF
abundance: few
v_gene: TRBV5-5
len: 14

CDR3aa: CASSENSGYYEQYF
abundance: many
v_gene: TRBV4-3
len: 14

CDR3aa: CASSLALAGEYNEQFF
abundance: many
v_gene: TRBV7-3
len: 16

CDR3aa: CASSSWEDSTDTQYF
abundance: .
v_gene: TRBV7-6
len: 15

CDR3aa: CASSIGSGSPLHF
abundance: many
v_gene: TRBV19
len: 13

CDR3aa: CASSPSGRSSYEQYF
abundance: many
v_gene: TRBV11-2
len: 15

CDR3aa: CASSLISTDAFF
abundance: once
v_gene: TRBV7-9
len: 12

CDR3aa: CASSSGRERNEQYF
abundance: .
v_gene: TRBV27
len: 14

CDR3aa: CASSIFPRGSSGRTDEQFF
abundance: .
v_gene: TRBV19
len: 19

CDR3aa: CSVEPGVHDSRWANEQFF
abundance: .
v_gene: TRBV29-1
len: 18

CDR3aa: CATSILAGVADTQYF
abundance: many
v_gene: TRBV4-1
len: 15

CDR3aa: CSVWTSGDTQYF
abundance: .
v_gene: TRBV29-1
len: 12

CDR3aa: CASSLVFAYEQYF
abundance: .
v_gene: TRBV7-6
len: 13

CDR3aa: CASSHLEIYNEQFF
abundance: .
v_gene: TRBV3-1
len: 14

CDR3aa: CASSLPLQGNSYNEQFF
abundance: .
v_gene: TRBV28
len: 17

CDR3aa: CATSRDKQELHF
abundance: few
v_gene: TRBV15
len: 12

CDR3aa: CASSQDSGMVRGYTF
abundance: many
v_gene: TRBV4-1
len: 15

CDR3aa: CASRTRRISGQGANTGELFF
abundance: .
v_gene: TRBV28
len: 20

CDR3aa: CASSPPGGSQSDTQYF
abundance: many
v_gene: TRBV13
len: 16

CDR3aa: CASIGMVDFKPRYEQYF
abundance: few
v_gene: TRBV28
len: 17

CDR3aa: CSARGVQAGRAPWEQYF
abundance: .
v_gene: TRBV20-1
len: 17

CDR3aa: CASSLRLAKDNEQFF
abundance: .
v_gene: TRBV11-2
len: 15

CDR3aa: CASRSFGTAQETQYF
abundance: many
v_gene: TRBV7-2
len: 15

CDR3aa: CASSQDLKGGYTGELFF
abundance: few
v_gene: TRBV4-3
len: 17

CDR3aa: CASSETPLDSSYNEQFF
abundance: .
v_gene: TRBV2
len: 17